This T cell receptor (beta chain) was observed in a study of blood T cell repertoires in COVID-19. Using immunoSEQ multiplex PCR, the repertoire was profiled, and TCRdb retains in-frame clones only, with some absent. The repertoire consists of around 250,000 clones, with roughly four fifths occurring once and the leading ten covering 3.4%. The CDR3 sequence is 15 residues long. Germline V CDR1 and CDR2: LNHNV, YYDKDF (reference sequence). Trimming cost V 6 bases and J 0 bases, with 14 bases left between them. This clonotype originated in a man aged 50-59 years who had recovered from COVID-19. The sample comprised PBMCs or T cells enriched from blood (not recorded which). This chain uses TRBV15 with TRBJ1-1; D is uncertain. The CDR3 coding sequence is TGTGCCACCAGTCACCAAGATTACATGAACACTGAAGCTTTCTTT. Protein product: CATSHQDYMNTEAFF.